This note documents a single T cell receptor beta chain sequence. Here immunoSEQ multiplex PCR was the method, and the copy in TCRdb shows in-frame clones only, minus some. Of some 15,000 clones detected, less than 85% appear once; the ten largest clones hold about 30%. This entry is derived from a study of T cell clones after liver transplantation. The material was CD8+ T cells from blood, obtained around 44 months after liver transplant. The source of this sequence is a human patient who received a liver transplant. Some T cells may be transferred from the graft donor.

The CDR3 DNA reads as TGTGCCAGCCGGAACACTGAAGCTTTCTTT. Amino acid sequence: CASRNTEAFF. The chain employs TRBV11-2 and TRBJ1-1; D gene ambiguous. The CDR3 length is 10 residues. Trimming stripped 8 bases from V and 1 base from J, with 2 bases between. CDR1 SGHAT and CDR2 FQNNGV come from the germline V gene.